The next 9 T cell receptor beta chains were all read from a single sample in a study of shared clonotypes between healthy human individuals. CD8 cells classed as naive were CD45RO-negative and positively selected for CCR7, excluding terminally differentiated effector memory CD45RA+ cells. Repertoires were generated with immunoSEQ multiplex PCR, while TCRdb's copy carries only in-frame clones and drops some. The table lists a few million clones, roughly 93% of them singletons. Sequencing was performed on naive CD8+ T cells from PBMCs. The source is a man younger than 35 in good health. Some clones in this sample may be carry-over from other donors' samples.

The chain uses TRBV11-3 and TRBJ2-2; TRBD2 aligns across 9 bases. Losses at the gene ends were 3 bases for V and 2 bases for J; bases not matched to a gene: 7. The CDR3 consists of 17 residues. Germline V CDR1 and CDR2: SGHNT, YENEEA. CDR3 DNA: TGTGCCAGCAGCTTGCTAGCGGGGAGCCTAAACACCGGGGAGCTGTTTTTT. Its protein product is CASSLLAGSLNTGELFF.

The rearrangement joins TRBV9 to TRBJ2-2, with D maybe TRBD2 (7 bases). Germline lookup yields CDR1 SGDLS and CDR2 YYNGEE. V was trimmed by 4 bases and J by 4 bases, leaving 11 bases between them. CDR3 size: 14 residues. Here the CDR3 DNA reads TGTGCCAGCAGCTTGGGAGGGGGCACCGGGGAGCTGTTTTTT. Its translation: CASSLGGGTGELFF. Complete variable domain (other parts from reference TRBV9 and TRBJ2-2): DSGVTQTPKHLITATGQRVTLRCSPRSGDLSVYWYQQSLDQGLQFLIQYYNGEERAKGNILERFSAQQFPDLHSELNLSSLELGDSALYFCASSLGGGTGELFFGEGSRLTVL.

This clone is a singleton in its sample. The same CDR3 is also encoded by other DNA sequences in this sample. The chain combines TRBV28 with TRBJ2-7; 9 nucleotides line up with TRBD1. After removal of 6 bases from V and 3 bases from J, the junction contained 6 bases not matched to a gene. The CDR3 extends over 14 amino acids. The germline V gene has CDR1 MDHEN and CDR2 SYDVKM. CDR3 DNA: TGTGCCAGCAGCCCGGGACAGGGAAACTACGAGCAGTACTTC. It specifies CASSPGQGNYEQYF.

In regard to this clone: This sample includes further DNA sequences coding for the same CDR3. Here the CDR3 DNA reads TGTGCCAGTAGTTCACGGGACAGGGGCTACGAGCAGTACTTC. It specifies CASSSRDRGYEQYF. The chain employs TRBV19 and TRBJ2-7; 10 bases are a match to TRBD1. V was clipped by 5 bases and J by 3 bases; unmatched bases: 4. This CDR3 region has 14 residues. Germline CDR1 LNHDA, CDR2 SQIVND (reference sequence).

This clone was detected only a few times. This chain connects TRBV27 to TRBJ1-1; D gene unclear. The CDR3 sequence is 12 residues long. Germline V lookup: CDR1 MNHEY, CDR2 SMNVEV (reference sequence). The ends were cut back, 2 bases at V and 4 bases at J, with 5 bases in the middle. The CDR3 spells CASSLIGTEAFF. The DNA of the CDR3 is TGTGCCAGCAGTTTAATAGGCACTGAAGCTTTCTTT.

The V and J genes are TRBV27 and TRBJ2-5; 11 bases line up with TRBD1. V trimming: 5 bases; J trimming: 7 bases; junction bases outside the gene matches: 9. CDR1 is MNHEY and CDR2 is SMNVEV in the germline V gene (reference sequence). The CDR3 runs 15 residues. The CDR3, as DNA: TGTGCCAGCAGTGTGGGGACAGGGGGATTGGGGACCCAGTACTTC. As protein: CASSVGTGGLGTQYF.

J is TRBJ2-1 and V is TRBV30; no clear D. Between the trimmed V and J ends, which lost 0 bases and 3 bases, there was a span of 9 bases. CDR1 and CDR2 from the germline V gene are GTSNPN and SVGIG (reference sequence). CDR3 length equals 14 residues. CDR3: CAWSVRGHYNEQFF. DNA of the CDR3: TGTGCCTGGAGTGTACGAGGCCACTACAATGAGCAGTTCTTC.

Concerning this clone itself: Other DNA sequences of this sample code for an identical CDR3. The chain joins TRBV27 to TRBJ2-7, with TRBD1 identical over 9 bases. V shed 4 bases, J shed 2 bases, and the junction held 3 bases outside the gene matches. This CDR3 is built from 14 residues. Germline assignment: CDR1 MNHEY and CDR2 SMNVEV (reference sequence). As DNA, the CDR3 is TGTGCCAGCAGTTCGGACAGGGGAACCTACGAGCAGTACTTC. It encodes CASSSDRGTYEQYF.

The rearrangement joins TRBV4-1 to TRBJ1-3, with D uncertain. The CDR3 runs to 16 residues. Per the germline V gene, CDR1 is MGHRA and CDR2 is YSYEKL. V dropped 0 bases and J dropped 0 bases, with 9 bases sitting between them. For the CDR3, the DNA is TGCGCCAGCAGCCAAGATAAGGCCTACTCTGGAAACACCATATATTTT. Amino acid sequence: CASSQDKAYSGNTIYF.